This T cell receptor beta chain was documented in a study of blood T cell repertoires in COVID-19. Whole-study context: Sites across the United States, Italy and Spain contributed samples from acute and convalescent COVID-19.

Sequenced by immunoSEQ multiplex PCR; TCRdb stores in-frame clones only, minus some. Of 20,000 to 25,000 clones listed, about three quarters are singletons. The V and J ends lost 0 bases and 3 bases respectively, with 6 bases between them. Germline CDR1 is MNHEY and CDR2 is SVGEGT. This CDR3 spans 14 amino acids. The J gene is TRBJ1-5, the V gene TRBV6-2 or TRBV6-3; D gene unclear. What was sequenced was peripheral blood. The receptor's source is a man in his 60s with active COVID-19. The CDR3 DNA reads as TGTGCCAGCAGTTACTCTCAGAACAATCAGCCCCAGCATTTT. Encoded protein: CASSYSQNNQPQHF.